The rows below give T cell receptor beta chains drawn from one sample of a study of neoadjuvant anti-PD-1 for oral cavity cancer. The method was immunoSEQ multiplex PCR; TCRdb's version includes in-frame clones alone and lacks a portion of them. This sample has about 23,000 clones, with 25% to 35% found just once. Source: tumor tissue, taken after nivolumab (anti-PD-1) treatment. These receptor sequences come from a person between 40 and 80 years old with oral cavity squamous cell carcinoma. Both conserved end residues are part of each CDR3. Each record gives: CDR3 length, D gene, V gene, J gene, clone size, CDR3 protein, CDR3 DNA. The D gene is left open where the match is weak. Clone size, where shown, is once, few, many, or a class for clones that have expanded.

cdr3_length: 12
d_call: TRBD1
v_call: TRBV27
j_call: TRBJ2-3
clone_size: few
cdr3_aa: CASSGQGDTQYF
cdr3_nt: TGTGCCAGCAGTGGACAGGGAGACACGCAGTATTTT

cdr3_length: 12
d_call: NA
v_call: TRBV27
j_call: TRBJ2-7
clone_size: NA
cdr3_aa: CASSPRAYEQYF
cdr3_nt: TGTGCCAGCAGCCCCCGGGCCTACGAGCAGTACTTC

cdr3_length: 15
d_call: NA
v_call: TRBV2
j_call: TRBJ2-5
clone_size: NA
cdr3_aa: CASSEGVHLQETQYF
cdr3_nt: TGTGCCAGCAGTGAAGGGGTGCACCTACAAGAGACCCAGTACTTC

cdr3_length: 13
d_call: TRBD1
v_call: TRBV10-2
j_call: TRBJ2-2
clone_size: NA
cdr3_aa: CASRGQGGGELFF
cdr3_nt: TGCGCCAGCCGGGGACAGGGAGGCGGGGAGCTGTTTTTT

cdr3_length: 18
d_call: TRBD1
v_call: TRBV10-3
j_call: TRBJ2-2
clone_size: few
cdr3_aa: CAISGSGNRGVNTGELFF
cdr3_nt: TGTGCCATCAGCGGATCGGGTAACAGGGGGGTGAACACCGGGGAGCTGTTTTTT

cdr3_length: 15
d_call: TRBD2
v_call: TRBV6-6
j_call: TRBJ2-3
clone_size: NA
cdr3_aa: CASSSGLARTDTQYF
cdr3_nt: TGTGCCAGCAGTTCAGGACTAGCGCGGACAGATACGCAGTATTTT

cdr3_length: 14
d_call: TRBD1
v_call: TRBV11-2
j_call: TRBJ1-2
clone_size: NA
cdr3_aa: CASSTWTGTYGYTF
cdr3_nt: TGTGCCAGCAGCACCTGGACAGGAACCTATGGCTACACCTTC

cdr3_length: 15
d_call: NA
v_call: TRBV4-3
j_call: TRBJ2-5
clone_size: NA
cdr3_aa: CASSQGHGIQETQYF
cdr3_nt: TGCGCCAGCAGCCAGGGACATGGGATCCAGGAGACCCAGTACTTC

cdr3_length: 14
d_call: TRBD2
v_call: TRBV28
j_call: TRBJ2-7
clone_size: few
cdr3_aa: CASSPERGPYEQYF
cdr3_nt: TGTGCCAGCAGCCCGGAGCGGGGTCCCTACGAGCAGTACTTC

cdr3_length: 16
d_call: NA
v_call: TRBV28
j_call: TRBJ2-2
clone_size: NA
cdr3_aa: CASSSSASGNLGELFF
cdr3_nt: NA

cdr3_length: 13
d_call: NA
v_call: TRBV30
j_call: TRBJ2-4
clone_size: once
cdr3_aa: CAWSAGGLNIQYF
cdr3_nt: TGTGCCTGGAGTGCAGGCGGGCTAAACATTCAGTACTTC

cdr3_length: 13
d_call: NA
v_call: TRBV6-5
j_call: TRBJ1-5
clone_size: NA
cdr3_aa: CASSYSRNQPQHF
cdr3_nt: TGTGCCAGCAGTTACTCAAGGAATCAGCCCCAGCATTTT

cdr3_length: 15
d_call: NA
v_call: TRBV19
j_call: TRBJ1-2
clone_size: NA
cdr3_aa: CASTPDRTPNYGYTF
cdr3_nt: TGTGCCAGTACCCCGGACAGAACACCGAACTATGGCTACACCTTC

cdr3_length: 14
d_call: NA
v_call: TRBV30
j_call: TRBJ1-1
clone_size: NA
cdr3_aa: CAWSVWPLNTEAFF
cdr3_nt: TGTGCCTGGAGTGTTTGGCCGCTGAACACTGAAGCTTTCTTT

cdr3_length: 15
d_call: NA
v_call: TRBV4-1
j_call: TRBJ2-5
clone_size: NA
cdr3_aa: CASSQGRRYGETQYF
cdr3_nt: TGCGCCAGCAGCCAAGGTCGGAGGTACGGAGAGACCCAGTACTTC

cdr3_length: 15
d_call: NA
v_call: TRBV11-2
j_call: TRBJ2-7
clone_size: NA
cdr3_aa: CASSGLGGRSYEQYF
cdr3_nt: TGTGCCAGCAGCGGCCTCGGGGGAAGATCCTACGAGCAGTACTTC

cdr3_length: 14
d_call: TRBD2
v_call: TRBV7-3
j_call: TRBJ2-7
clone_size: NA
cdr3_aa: CASSPGTSFYEQYF
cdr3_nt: TGTGCCAGCAGCCCCGGGACTAGCTTCTACGAGCAGTACTTC

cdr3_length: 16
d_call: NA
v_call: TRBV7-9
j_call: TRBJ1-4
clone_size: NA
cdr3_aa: CASSTNRDATNEKLFF
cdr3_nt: TGTGCCAGCAGCACTAACCGGGACGCCACAAATGAAAAACTGTTTTTT

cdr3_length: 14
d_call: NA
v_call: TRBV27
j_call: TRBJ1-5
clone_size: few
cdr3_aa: CASSRGGSNQPQHF
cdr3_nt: TGTGCCAGCTCCCGGGGGGGTAGCAATCAGCCCCAGCATTTT

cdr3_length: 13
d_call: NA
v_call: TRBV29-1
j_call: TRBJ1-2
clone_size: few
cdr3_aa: CSVSKQELYGYTF
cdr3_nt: TGCAGCGTCTCAAAACAGGAGCTCTATGGCTACACCTTC

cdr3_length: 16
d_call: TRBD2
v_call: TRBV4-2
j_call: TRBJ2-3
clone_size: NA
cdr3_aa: CASSRRAGGGTDTQYF
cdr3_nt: TGTGCCAGCAGCCGTCGGGCGGGAGGGGGCACAGATACGCAGTATTTT

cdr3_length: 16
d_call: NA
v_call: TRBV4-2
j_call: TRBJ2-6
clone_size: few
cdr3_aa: CASSSGGGDGANVLTF
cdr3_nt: TGTGCCAGCAGCTCGGGTGGGGGAGATGGGGCCAACGTCCTGACTTTC

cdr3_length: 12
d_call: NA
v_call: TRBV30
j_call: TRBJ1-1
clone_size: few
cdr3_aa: CAWSQGYTEAFF
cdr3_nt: TGTGCCTGGTCTCAGGGATACACTGAAGCTTTCTTT

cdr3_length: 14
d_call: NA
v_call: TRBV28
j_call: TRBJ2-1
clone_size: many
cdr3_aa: CASEGQSSYNEQFF
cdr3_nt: TGTGCCAGCGAAGGACAGAGCTCCTACAATGAGCAGTTCTTC

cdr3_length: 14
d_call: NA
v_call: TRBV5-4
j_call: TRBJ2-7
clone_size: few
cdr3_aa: CASSFGGGSYEQYF
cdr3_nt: TGTGCCAGCAGCTTCGGTGGGGGCTCCTACGAGCAGTACTTC

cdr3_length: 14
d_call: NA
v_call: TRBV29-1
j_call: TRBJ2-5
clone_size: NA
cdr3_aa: CSVVVGRSQETQYF
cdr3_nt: TGCAGCGTTGTTGTCGGCAGGTCGCAAGAGACCCAGTACTTC